This TCR beta chain was documented in a study of graft-versus-host responses after intestinal transplantation. Researchers placed some 200,000 CFSE-labeled responder cells in culture with some 200,000 irradiated, violet-dye-labeled stimulator cells. At the end of the reaction, proliferating CFSE-low CD3+CD4+ and CD3+CD8+ responders were sorted. This CDR3 region has 16 residues. The germline V gene has CDR1 SGHAT and CDR2 FQNNGV. Unmatched junction bases numbered 5, after V lost 3 bases and J lost 7 bases. Assay used: immunoSEQ multiplex PCR; TCRdb lists only in-frame clones, some missing. Of under 9,500 clones in the sample, 30% to 40% were seen once. The table lists this clone with a few counts.

The V and J genes are TRBV11-2 and TRBJ2-3, with 15 bases identical to TRBD2. This TCR came from a human patient who was an organ donor for intestinal transplantation. Here the sequenced sample was alloreactive CD8+ T cells from a mixed lymphocyte reaction culture, taken before transplantation. Documented subset: CFSE-low proliferating T cells sorted from roughly six-day pre-transplant mixed lymphocyte reaction (GvH or HvG direction). CDR3 protein: CASSFGTSGRLNTQYF. The CDR3 nucleotides are TGTGCCAGCAGCTTCGGGACTAGCGGGAGGTTGAATACGCAGTATTTT.